The rows below give T cell receptor beta chains drawn from one sample of a study of CD8 T cells in ankylosing spondylitis. TCRdb re-derived calls from the 5' RACE reads in MiXCR, one entry per CDR3 protein. The table has 800,000 to 900,000 distinct CDR3 sequences, 12% seen once; the top ten hold less than 0.65%. The sequenced sample was blood, either unsorted or a sorted T cell fraction (not recorded which). The receptors come from a male donor with ankylosing spondylitis. CDR3s include the opening cysteine and the closing phenylalanine or tryptophan. A D gene is named only where the DNA matches it firmly. Clone size is not always given. Where it is, it says once, few, many or a class for expanded clones.

>once|15|TRBJ2-3|TRBV4-2|TRBD2
TGTGCCAGCAGCGCGTTAGCGGGGGGCGCAGATACGCAGTATTTT
CASSALAGGADTQYF
>few|17|TRBJ1-6|TRBV20-1|TRBD1
TGCAGTGCTACCGGGACAGGGCCCCCCTCCTATAATTCACCCCTCCACTTT
CSATGTGPPSYNSPLHF
>-|13|TRBJ1-1|TRBV6-2/TRBV6-3|-
TGTGCCAGCAGTCACGAGTGGGTAACTGAAGCTTTCTTT
CASSHEWVTEAFF
>few|15|TRBJ2-2|TRBV2|TRBD1
TGTGCCAGCAGTGGACAGGGGGCGTGGACCGGGGAGCTGTTTTTT
CASSGQGAWTGELFF
>many|17|TRBJ2-3|TRBV6-5|TRBD2
TGTGCCAGCAGTTACTCTGGACTAGCGGGACGCACAGATACGCAGTATTTT
CASSYSGLAGRTDTQYF
>few|15|TRBJ2-6|TRBV20-1|-
TGCAGTGCTAGCGCTTGGTACTCTGGGGCCAACGTCCTGACTTTC
CSASAWYSGANVLTF
>many|16|TRBJ2-1|TRBV4-2|TRBD2
TGTGCCAGCAGCCAAGATCCAGGACTAGCGTATGGTGAGCAGTTCTTC
CASSQDPGLAYGEQFF
>-|15|TRBJ2-3|TRBV2|TRBD1
TGTGCCAGCAACGGGGACAGGGCGGGCACAGATACGCAGTATTTT
CASNGDRAGTDTQYF
>-|12|TRBJ1-1|TRBV9|-
TGTGCCAGCAGCGCCTCTTACACTGAAGCTTTCTTT
CASSASYTEAFF
>few|17|TRBJ1-5|TRBV10-3|-
TGTGCCATCAGTGAGTCCGGGGTATTGAGTAGCGATCAGCCCCAGCATTTT
CAISESGVLSSDQPQHF
>-|16|TRBJ1-2|TRBV6-5|TRBD1
TGTGCCAGCAATTTCGACAGGGGGGTAACTAACTATGGCTACACCTTC
CASNFDRGVTNYGYTF
>-|14|TRBJ2-7|TRBV7-2|TRBD1
TGTGCCAGCAGCAAACCGGGACAGCGGTACGAGCAGTACTTC
CASSKPGQRYEQYF
>-|14|TRBJ2-7|TRBV3-1|TRBD1
TGTGCCAGCAGCGTGCGGGACAGGGCCTACGAGCAGTACTTC
CASSVRDRAYEQYF
>few|15|TRBJ2-7|TRBV18|-
TGTGCCAGCTCACCGGGTGTTACAAGGAACTACGAGCAGTACTTC
CASSPGVTRNYEQYF
>many|15|TRBJ2-7|TRBV4-2|-
TGTGCCAGCAGCCAAGATTCCAGCGGGCGGTACGAGCAGTACTTC
CASSQDSSGRYEQYF
>-|14|TRBJ2-2|TRBV20-1|-
TGCAGTGCTAGTGACCGACGCGCGACCGGGGAGCTGTTTTTT
CSASDRRATGELFF
>few|15|TRBJ2-5|TRBV4-2|TRBD1
TGTGCCAGCAGCGTGAGGGACAGTGGTTCTCGGGCCCAGTACTTC
CASSVRDSGSRAQYF
>-|16|TRBJ2-7|TRBV6-2/TRBV6-3|-
TGTGCCAGCGGCGTATTTACTAGCAGTTCCTCCTACGAGCAGTACTTC
CASGVFTSSSSYEQYF
>-|15|TRBJ1-1|TRBV20-1|TRBD1
TGCAGTGCTAGGGTGCCAGGGGGCAAGGGCACTGAAGCTTTCTTT
CSARVPGGKGTEAFF